Listed here are 2 T cell receptor beta chains from one sample, sequenced in a study of response to subunit inactivated influenza vaccine. TCRdb processed the RT-PCR reads anew with MiXCR; each CDR3 protein has one entry. Of over 650,000 distinct CDR3 sequences listed, about a fifth are singletons. The sample consisted of PBMCs from blood, taken more than 4 days after vaccination. The receptors originated from a man in his fifties who received an inactivated influenza vaccine.

This chain links TRBV12-3 or TRBV12-4 with TRBJ2-1; TRBD1 might be the D (6 bases). This CDR3 spans 14 amino acids. Trimming took off 6 bases at V and 4 bases at J, with 13 bases between the two ends. CDR3: CASRPTGIYNEQFF. The CDR3 DNA is TGTGCCAGCAGGCCGACAGGAATTTACAATGAGCAGTTCTTC.

The sample holds a few counts of this clonotype. The V gene is TRBV7-9, the J gene TRBJ2-3; the D is unclear. Germline V gene data show CDR1 as SEHNR and CDR2 as FQNEAQ (reference sequence). The CDR3 runs to 14 residues. V lost 5 bases, J lost 3 bases, and 12 bases lay in between. The CDR3 DNA reads as TGTGCCAGCAGCCCTGTATCGGTGACAGATACGCAGTATTTT. Translating gives CASSPVSVTDTQYF.